This T cell receptor (beta chain) is drawn from a study of blood T cells in healthy people across ages. Findings of the study overall: Unsorted PBMCs prevented conclusive naive versus antigen-experienced comparison. The study found more naive CD4+ cells and higher diversity in long-lived than aged donors.

V lost 1 base to trimming and J lost 2 bases, with 8 bases between them. Germline values: CDR1 DFQATT, CDR2 SNEGSKA (reference sequence). The CDR3 length is 13 residues. This clonotype was counted a few times. Its antigen is unidentified. For the second PCR, which ran for about 7 to 11 cycles, a sample-barcoded 5' primer and a J-beta primer mix were used. Individual samples furnished no less than 2.5 million CDR3-containing paired-end reads apiece. Each CDR3 protein is one row after TCRdb ran MiXCR on the 5' RACE reads. The sample contains under 1 million distinct CDR3 sequences, under 45% of which appear only once. Each donor was a healthy Caucasian individual from Russia, aged roughly 6 to 95.

Sequenced material: blood. V is TRBV20-1 and J is TRBJ2-5, with D unclear. The TCR was taken from a man in his 60s in good health. CDR3 sequence: CSARAHQQETQYF. The DNA of the CDR3 is TGCAGTGCTAGAGCACACCAACAAGAGACCCAGTACTTC.